Listed below are T cell receptor beta chains from one sample, sequenced in a study of memory CD4+ T cells and cytomegalovirus serostatus. The protocol was immunoSEQ multiplex PCR, while the TCRdb copy is restricted to in-frame clones and leaves out a portion. The sample yields tens of thousands of clones, around 80% seen once. Sequenced sample: memory CD4+ T cells from blood. Every receptor here comes from an adult in good health and CMV-seronegative. Each CDR3 is given with its conserved first and last residue. Fields, in order: J gene, D gene, V gene, clone size, CDR3 protein, CDR3 DNA. D genes are given only for firm matches. Clone size appears in some rows only: once, few, many, or a class for an expanded clone.

>TRBJ2-5|-|TRBV5-1|-
CASRIGSETQYF
TGCGCCAGCAGAATCGGGTCCGAGACCCAGTACTTC
>TRBJ2-7|TRBD1|TRBV7-2|-
CASSRTTGGRGDLDEQYF
TGTGCCAGCAGCCGGACGACAGGGGGCAGGGGCGACCTGGACGAGCAGTACTTC
>TRBJ2-5|-|TRBV6-6|-
CASRPGTSETQYF
TGTGCCAGCAGGCCCGGGACATCAGAGACCCAGTACTTC
>TRBJ1-2|-|TRBV25-1|-
CASSSEGGYGYTF
TGTGCCAGCAGTTCGGAGGGGGGGTATGGCTACACCTTC
>TRBJ1-2|-|TRBV2|-
CASSEARRGDGYTF
TGTGCCAGCAGTGAAGCGCGGCGGGGAGATGGCTACACCTTC
>TRBJ2-1|-|TRBV2|-
CASSENLGFDEQFF
TGTGCCAGCAGTGAGAACCTCGGATTCGATGAGCAGTTCTTC
>TRBJ1-5|TRBD1|TRBV29-1|-
CSVRTGVGSGNQPQHF
TGCAGCGTGAGGACAGGGGTAGGCAGTGGCAATCAGCCCCAGCATTTT
>TRBJ2-7|-|TRBV19|once
CASSPGDTTYEQYF
TGTGCCAGTAGTCCAGGGGACACCACCTACGAGCAGTACTTC
>TRBJ1-6|-|TRBV5-7|-
CASSLRQGRYNSPLHF
TGTGCCAGCAGCTTGAGGCAGGGCCGCTATAATTCACCCCTCCACTTT
>TRBJ2-2|TRBD2|TRBV4-3|-
CASSQQTSGYTGELFF
TGCGCCAGCAGCCAGCAGACTAGCGGGTATACCGGGGAGCTGTTTTTT
>TRBJ2-7|-|TRBV5-4|-
CASSLRQSIRGGEQYF
TGTGCCAGCAGCTTGCGACAGTCCATCAGAGGCGGCGAGCAGTACTTC
>TRBJ2-5|TRBD1|TRBV5-8|-
CASSPGVGQGETQYF
TGTGCCAGCAGCCCTGGAGTGGGACAGGGTGAGACCCAGTACTTC
>TRBJ2-3|TRBD2|TRBV13|-
CASSFRTSGRSSTDTQYF
TGTGCCAGCAGCTTTAGGACTAGCGGGAGATCGAGCACAGATACGCAGTATTTT
>TRBJ2-1|TRBD2|TRBV5-6|-
CASSPGTSGRGNEQFF
TGTGCCAGCAGCCCAGGGACTAGCGGGAGAGGGAATGAGCAGTTCTTC
>TRBJ2-1|TRBD2|TRBV7-9|-
CASSPSGGGEGEQFF
TGTGCCAGCAGCCCCTCGGGGGGAGGGGAAGGTGAGCAGTTCTTC
>TRBJ2-2|-|TRBV2|-
CASRMLGVSGELFF
TGTGCCAGCCGGATGTTAGGGGTTTCCGGGGAGCTGTTTTTT
>TRBJ2-7|-|TRBV19|-
CASSPAQGKGYEQYF
TGTGCCAGTAGTCCCGCCCAAGGAAAGGGGTACGAGCAGTACTTC
>TRBJ2-7|TRBD2|TRBV5-6|few
CASSYVSGRASYEQYF
TGTGCCAGCAGCTATGTTAGCGGGAGGGCCTCCTACGAGCAGTACTTC
>TRBJ1-2|-|TRBV2|once
CASSDWQEDGYTF
TGTGCCAGCAGTGACTGGCAGGAGGATGGCTACACCTTC
>TRBJ1-5|-|TRBV11-3|-
CASSTSAGQPQHF
TGTGCCAGCAGCACCTCCGCTGGTCAGCCCCAGCATTTT
>TRBJ2-2|TRBD1|TRBV10-3|few
CAISVGQGTTGELFF
TGTGCCATCAGTGTTGGACAGGGGACGACCGGGGAGCTGTTTTTT
>TRBJ2-1|TRBD2|TRBV6-1|-
CASSERSLAGNEQFF
TGTGCCAGCAGTGAAAGGTCCCTAGCGGGCAATGAGCAGTTCTTC
>TRBJ2-2|TRBD2|TRBV15|-
CATSRDRTSGSGGELFF
TGTGCCACCAGCAGAGATCGGACTAGCGGGAGCGGCGGGGAGCTGTTTTTT
>TRBJ1-1|-|TRBV18|-
CASSPRDGDEAFF
TGTGCCAGCTCACCCCGGGACGGGGATGAAGCTTTCTTT
>TRBJ1-3|-|TRBV7-6|-
CASSRLVLGSGNTIYF
TGTGCCAGCAGCCGCTTAGTACTTGGCTCTGGAAACACCATATATTTT
>TRBJ1-3|-|TRBV29-1|-
CSVEDQNSGGNTIYF
TGCAGCGTTGAAGATCAAAACTCGGGAGGAAACACCATATATTTT
>TRBJ2-5|-|TRBV12-5|-
CASGSVGRTQYF
TGTGCTAGTGGTTCGGTAGGGAGGACCCAGTACTTC
>TRBJ1-1|-|TRBV7-8|-
CASSLVGRGLNTEAFF
TGTGCCAGCAGCTTAGTCGGCAGGGGACTGAACACTGAAGCTTTCTTT
>TRBJ1-1|-|TRBV5-5|-
CASSFKPFNTEAFF
TGTGCCAGCAGCTTCAAACCTTTCAACACTGAAGCTTTCTTT
>TRBJ2-3|TRBD2|TRBV9|-
CASSVLAGGGDTQYF
TGTGCCAGCAGCGTATTGGCGGGAGGAGGAGATACGCAGTATTTT
>TRBJ2-3|-|TRBV10-2|-
CASSEEADTQYF
TGCGCCAGCAGTGAAGAGGCAGATACGCAGTATTTT
>TRBJ2-5|TRBD1|TRBV4-1|-
CASSHPDREAETQYF
TGCGCCAGCAGCCACCCGGACAGGGAGGCAGAGACCCAGTACTTC
>TRBJ2-5|-|TRBV7-2|-
CASSLQRETQYF
TGTGCCAGCAGCTTACAGCGGGAGACCCAGTACTTC
>TRBJ2-7|TRBD1|TRBV5-1|-
CASSETTGVTEYEQYF
TGCGCCAGCAGCGAGACTACAGGGGTCACCGAGTACGAGCAGTACTTC
>TRBJ1-5|-|TRBV18|few
CASSPSAGNQPQHF
TGTGCCAGCTCACCATCGGCAGGCAATCAGCCCCAGCATTTT
>TRBJ2-7|-|TRBV27|-
CASSALQGSYEQYF
TGTGCCAGCAGTGCCCTACAGGGTAGCTACGAGCAGTACTTC
>TRBJ2-7|-|TRBV7-8|once
CASSPRGYEQYF
TGTGCCAGCAGCCCACGAGGGTACGAGCAGTACTTC
>TRBJ2-1|TRBD2|TRBV7-9|-
CASSIQTSGRIHEQFF
TGTGCCAGCAGCATCCAGACTAGCGGGAGGATCCATGAGCAGTTCTTC
>TRBJ2-7|TRBD2|TRBV19|-
CASSMGLAGLYEQYF
TGTGCCAGTAGTATGGGACTAGCGGGGCTCTACGAGCAGTACTTC
>TRBJ1-1|-|TRBV7-2|few
CASSLDAGNTEAFF
TGTGCCAGCAGCTTAGACGCGGGGAACACTGAAGCTTTCTTT
>TRBJ1-6|-|TRBV7-9|-
CASSLGNYNSPLHF
TGTGCCAGCAGCTTGGGAAACTATAATTCACCCCTCCACTTT
>TRBJ1-1|-|TRBV5-1|-
CASGDQVNTEAFF
TGCGCCAGCGGAGATCAGGTGAACACTGAAGCTTTCTTT
>TRBJ2-2|-|TRBV7-9|once
CASSFFGVNTGELFF
TGTGCCAGCAGCTTTTTCGGTGTGAACACCGGGGAGCTGTTTTTT
>TRBJ2-3|TRBD1|TRBV5-1|-
CASSLQGSTDTQYF
TGCGCCAGCAGCTTACAGGGGAGCACAGATACGCAGTATTTT
>TRBJ1-1|TRBD1|TRBV5-8|-
CASSLGQGITEAFF
TGTGCCAGCAGCTTGGGACAGGGAATCACTGAAGCTTTCTTT
>TRBJ1-1|-|TRBV15|-
CATRRGPNTEAFF
TGTGCCACCAGAAGGGGCCCTAACACTGAAGCTTTCTTT
>TRBJ2-5|-|TRBV20-1|-
CSATREETQYF
TGCAGTGCTACCCGGGAGGAGACCCAGTACTTC
>TRBJ1-1|TRBD1|TRBV27|once
CASSLTPGTGMNTEAFF
TGTGCCAGCAGTCTTACACCGGGGACAGGGATGAACACTGAAGCTTTCTTT
>TRBJ2-1|-|TRBV19|-
CATQEYNEQFF
TGTGCCACACAAGAGTACAATGAGCAGTTCTTC
>TRBJ2-7|TRBD2|TRBV6-5|once
CASRKGLTYEQYF
TGTGCCAGCAGAAAGGGACTAACCTACGAGCAGTACTTC